This T cell receptor (beta chain) was recorded in a study of T cell repertoires in cytomegalovirus infection. Background on the study: Signatures in public TCR beta sequences pointed to both CMV infection and matching HLA type.

The ends were cut back, 4 bases at V and 2 bases at J, with 15 bases in the middle. CDR1 and CDR2 (germline): MDHEN, SYDVKM. The CDR3 spans 16 residues. Each CDR3 protein is one row after TCRdb ran MiXCR on the reads. The profile shows roughly 200,000 distinct CDR3 sequences, 8% to 10% of them singletons. The sequenced sample consisted of PBMCs. The V call is TRBV28, the J call TRBJ2-1; a possible D gene is TRBD2 (6 bases). This clonotype was obtained from a human donor in good health (CMV status not recorded). Some clones in this sample may be carry-over from other donors' samples. The CDR3: CASSSPGTSTYNEQFF. The CDR3 DNA reads as TGTGCCAGCAGTTCTCCCGGGACTTCCACCTACAATGAGCAGTTCTTC.